This T cell receptor (beta chain) emerged from a study of control samples from healthy donors and cancer patients. In germline, CDR1 is MNHEY, CDR2 SVGAGI. The CDR3 runs 13 residues. The assay was immunoSEQ multiplex PCR, and TCRdb's table has in-frame clones only and misses some. The sample yields tens of thousands of clones, 80% to 90% seen once. The chain links TRBV6-5 to TRBJ1-1; D may be TRBD1 (5 bases). The sample comprised PBMCs. The clonotype comes from a woman aged 50 to 60 with head and neck cancer. The CDR3 spells CAVSRGVNTEAFF. The CDR3, as DNA: TGTGCTGTTAGTAGAGGGGTGAACACTGAAGCTTTCTTT.